The T cell receptor beta chain under discussion was sequenced for a study of T cells expressing NK-cell markers. Study summary: The TCR beta repertoires were obtained from sorted CD3+CD56+NKG2C+, CD3+CD56+NKG2C- and CD3+CD56-NKG2C+ T cells.

CDR3 length: 13 residues. CDR1 is SNHLY, CDR2 FYNNEI, per germline. What made the TCR beta cDNA was 5'RACE template switching with UMIs. TCRdb reprocessed the 5' RACE reads and stores each CDR3 protein as one record, lacking DNA. Here the sample table reports under 200,000 distinct CDR3 sequences. The chain is built from TRBV2 and TRBJ1-1; the D gene TCRdb calls, TRBD1, cannot be checked with no DNA. This clonotype originated in a woman between 18 and 70 years old in good health. Sequenced sample: blood T cells: a sorted CD56 or NKG2C T cell subset, CD4+ or CD8+ T cells, or bulk PBMC T cells (not recorded which). This CDR3 is CASLSDRNTEAFF.